This TCR beta chain was sequenced for a study of tumor-infiltrating lymphocytes in localized non-small cell lung cancer. General study points: Tumor T-cell fraction was not associated with recurrence-free survival. Not all patients were TCR sequenced, owing to tissue quantity. T-cell fraction did not differ between immunotypes IM1 and IM2. Different pieces of the same tissue went to different assays, confounding technical variation with intratumor heterogeneity.

As to this clone: Its antigen is still unknown.

Clones were read by immunoSEQ multiplex PCR, and TCRdb kept only the in-frame ones, dropping some. The sample holds approximately 15,000 clones, more than 60% seen once. This TCR came from a human donor with non-small cell lung cancer. The sequenced sample consisted of lung tumor tissue.

The CDR3 protein is CASSPGTSGTYEQYF. CDR3 nucleotide sequence: TGTGCCAGCAGCCCAGGGACTAGCGGTACCTACGAGCAGTACTTC. This chain connects TRBV11-2 to TRBJ2-7; 11 nucleotides line up with TRBD2. Losses at the gene ends were 5 bases for V and 2 bases for J; bases not matched to a gene: 5. The V gene's germline CDR1 is SGHAT and CDR2 FQNNGV. CDR3 length equals 15 residues. Variable domain in full (rest from reference TRBV11-2 and TRBJ2-7): EAGVAQSPRYKIIEKRQSVAFWCNPISGHATLYWYQQILGQGPKLLIQFQNNGVVDDSQLPKDRFSAERLKGVDSTLKIQPAKLEDSAVYLCASSPGTSGTYEQYFGPGTRLTVT.